This TCR beta chain was retrieved from a study of CXCR3-negative and CXCR3-positive naive CD8 T cells. Study-level findings and limits: CXCR3-positive naive cells had more hydrophobic TRB CDR3s than CXCR3-negative naive cells.

The libraries of TRB cDNA were constructed through 5' RACE using UMI labels. TCRdb re-analyzed the 5' RACE reads; it lists each CDR3 protein once, without DNA. The listing records roughly 56,000 distinct CDR3 sequences. The CDR3 is 17 amino acids. CDR1 and CDR2 (germline): LGHNA, YSLEER. Naive CD8+ T cells displayed a CD45RO-CCR7+CD27+CD95- phenotype. Turning to this clonotype: What it recognizes is unknown.

The sample taken for sequencing was naive CXCR3- CD8+ T cells from blood. The subset denotes: CD45RO-CCR7+CD27+CD95- naive CD8+ T cells lacking CXCR3 (TNR3-). The TCR was taken from a human donor in good health. Some clones in this sample may be carry-over from other donors' samples. The V and J genes are TRBV4-3 and TRBJ2-2; TCRdb names TRBD1, which stays unverified in the absence of DNA. The CDR3 region is CASSQDRGTAYTGELFF.